The 5 T cell receptor beta chains listed next were all sequenced from one sample in a study of post-analysis software for immune sequencing data. Notes on the study in general: Four or five TRBV segments, TRBV5-6, TRBV5-1 and TRBV20-1 among them, were found more frequent in patients than controls.

Sequencing libraries made from TCR beta cDNA carried unique molecular identifiers. TCRdb itself ran the PCR reads through MiXCR, one entry per CDR3 protein. The table records some 500,000 distinct CDR3 sequences, roughly 46% of them present only once. These TCRs are of unknown antigen specificity. Sequences were obtained from blood. These receptors originate from a girl aged 5-17 years with multiple sclerosis.

The chain employs TRBV10-3 and TRBJ2-7; 9 bases fit TRBD2. Germline V CDR1 and CDR2: ENHRY, SYGVKD. The CDR3 covers 11 residues. The CDR3 is CASGLAGEQYF. In DNA form, the CDR3 reads TGTGCTTCGGGTCTAGCGGGAGAGCAGTACTTC.

This clonotype was counted only a few times. The chain recombines TRBV5-1 with TRBJ2-1; TRBD1 aligns across 8 bases. The V gene end was trimmed by 0 bases and the J gene end by 6 bases; junction bases not matched to a gene: 2. CDR3 size: 14 residues. Germline-derived CDR1 and CDR2 are SGHRS and YFSETQ. The CDR3 is CASSLGQGINEQFF. The DNA of the CDR3 is TGCGCCAGCAGCTTGGGACAGGGGATCAATGAGCAGTTCTTC.

The gene calls are TRBV12-3 or TRBV12-4 and TRBJ2-7, with a weak D call TRBD2 (6 bases). The CDR3 sequence is 12 residues long. V was pared by 6 bases and J by 9 bases, with 15 bases between. The DNA for the CDR3 is TGTGCCAGCAGCACCCGGGAGTCGGCGCAGTACTTC. Protein sequence: CASSTRESAQYF.

The chain recombines TRBV18 with TRBJ2-3, with TRBD1 as a possible D gene (5 bases). Germline V CDR1 and CDR2: KGHSH, LQKENI. CDR3 size: 17 residues. Between the trimmed V and J ends, which lost 6 bases and 4 bases, there was a span of 23 bases. The CDR3 DNA is TGTGCCAGCTCTCTCTTGGGGCGCGCCCCTGGGGCAGATACGCAGTATTTT. As protein: CASSLLGRAPGADTQYF.

The chain links TRBV29-1 to TRBJ1-5; D remains ambiguous. The CDR3 is made up of 12 amino acids. Per germline, CDR1 SQVTM and CDR2 ANQGSEA. V lost 6 bases, J lost 9 bases, and 15 bases lay in between. CDR3 residues: CSVGEVGRPQHF. For the CDR3, the DNA is TGCAGCGTGGGAGAGGTTGGTCGGCCCCAGCATTTT.